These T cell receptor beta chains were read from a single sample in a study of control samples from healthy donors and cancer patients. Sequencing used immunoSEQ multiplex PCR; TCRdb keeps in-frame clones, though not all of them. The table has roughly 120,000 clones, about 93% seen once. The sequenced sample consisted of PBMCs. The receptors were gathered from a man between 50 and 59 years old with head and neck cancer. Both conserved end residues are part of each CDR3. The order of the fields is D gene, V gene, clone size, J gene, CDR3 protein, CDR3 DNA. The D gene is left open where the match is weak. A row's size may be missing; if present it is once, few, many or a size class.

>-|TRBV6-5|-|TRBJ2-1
CASSYSSAGEQFF
TGTGCCAGCAGTTACTCGAGTGCCGGGGAGCAGTTCTTC
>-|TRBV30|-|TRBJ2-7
CAWSEQAYEQYF
TGTGCCTGGAGTGAACAGGCCTACGAGCAGTACTTC
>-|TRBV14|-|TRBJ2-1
CASSQGPRLASSYNEQFF
TGTGCCAGCAGCCAAGGCCCCCGTCTAGCATCCTCCTACAATGAGCAGTTCTTC
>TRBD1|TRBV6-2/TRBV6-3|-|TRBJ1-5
CASSNNAGGLNNQPQHF
TGTGCCAGCAGTAACAATGCAGGGGGTTTAAACAATCAGCCCCAGCATTTT
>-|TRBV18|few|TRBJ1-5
CASSQGNQPQHF
TGTGCCAGCTCACAGGGGAATCAGCCCCAGCATTTT
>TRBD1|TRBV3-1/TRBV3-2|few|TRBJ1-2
CASSQEAQGAYGYTF
TGTGCCAGCAGCCAAGAAGCACAGGGGGCTTATGGCTACACCTTC
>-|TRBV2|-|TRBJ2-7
CASAAGASSYEQYF
TGTGCCAGCGCGGCAGGGGCGAGCTCCTACGAGCAGTACTTC
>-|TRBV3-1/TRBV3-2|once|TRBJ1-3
CASSQVGDFGNTIYF
TGTGCCAGCAGCCAAGTGGGGGACTTCGGAAACACCATATATTTT
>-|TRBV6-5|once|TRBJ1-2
CASSPIPRGGGGYTF
TGTGCCAGCAGTCCAATACCTAGGGGTGGTGGTGGCTACACCTTC
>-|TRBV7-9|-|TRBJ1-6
CASSLFSNSPLHF
TGTGCCAGCAGCTTATTTTCGAATTCACCCCTCCACTTT
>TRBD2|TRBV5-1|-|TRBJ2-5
CASTRTGLAGLETQYF
TGCGCCAGCACGAGAACGGGACTAGCGGGGTTGGAGACCCAGTACTTC
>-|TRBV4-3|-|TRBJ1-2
CASSIGQGYGYTF
TGCGCCAGCAGCATAGGTCAAGGCTATGGCTACACCTTC
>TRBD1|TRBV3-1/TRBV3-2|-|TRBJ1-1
CASSQGGQADTEAFF
TGTGCCAGCAGCCAAGGAGGACAGGCGGACACTGAAGCTTTCTTT
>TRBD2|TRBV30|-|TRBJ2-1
CAWSLAGENEQFF
TGTGCCTGGAGTTTAGCGGGGGAGAATGAGCAGTTCTTC
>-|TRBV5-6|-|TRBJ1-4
CASSSDGYPEKLFF
TGTGCCAGCAGCTCGGACGGGTATCCTGAAAAACTGTTTTTT
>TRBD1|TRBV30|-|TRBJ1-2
CAWRTGYYGYTF
TGTGCCTGGAGGACAGGGTACTATGGCTACACCTTC
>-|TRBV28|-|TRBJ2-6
CASSGHLEGANVLTF
TGTGCCAGCAGTGGACATCTGGAGGGGGCCAACGTCCTGACTTTC
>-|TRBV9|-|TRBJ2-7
CASSVAMQGIYEQYF
TGTGCCAGCAGCGTAGCTATGCAGGGAATCTACGAGCAGTACTTC
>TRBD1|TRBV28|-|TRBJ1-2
CASSFKGALLGGYTF
TGTGCCAGCAGTTTTAAGGGGGCGCTTCTTGGCGGCTACACCTTC
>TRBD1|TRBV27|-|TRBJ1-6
CASSRTGTSPLHF
TGTGCCAGCAGCCGGACAGGGACTTCACCCCTCCACTTT
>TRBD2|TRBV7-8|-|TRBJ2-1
CASSPTTSRDEQFF
TGTGCCAGCAGCCCAACGACTAGCAGGGATGAGCAGTTCTTC
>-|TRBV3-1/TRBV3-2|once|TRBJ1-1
CASSQGSRGAEAFF
TGTGCCAGCAGCCAAGGCTCAAGGGGGGCTGAAGCTTTCTTT
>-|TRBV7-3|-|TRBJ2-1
CASSSPGSSYNEQFF
TGTGCCAGCAGCTCCCCGGGTAGCTCCTACAATGAGCAGTTCTTC
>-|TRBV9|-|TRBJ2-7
CASSVDMAYEQYF
TGTGCCAGCAGCGTAGACATGGCCTACGAGCAGTACTTC
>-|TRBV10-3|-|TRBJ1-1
CAISVEPNTEAFF
TGTGCCATCAGTGTAGAGCCGAACACTGAAGCTTTCTTT
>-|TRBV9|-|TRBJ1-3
CASSVAPVSGNTIYF
TGTGCCAGCAGCGTAGCTCCAGTCTCTGGAAACACCATATATTTT
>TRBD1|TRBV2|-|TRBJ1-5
CASSDTGAFNQPQHF
TGTGCCAGCAGTGACACAGGGGCCTTCAATCAGCCCCAGCATTTT
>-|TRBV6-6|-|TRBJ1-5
CASSSRGNQPQHF
TGTGCCAGCAGTTCCCGCGGGAATCAGCCCCAGCATTTT
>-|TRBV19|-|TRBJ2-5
CASRTGRETQYF
TGTGCCAGTAGAACAGGGAGAGAGACCCAGTACTTC
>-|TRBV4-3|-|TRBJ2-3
CASSSEGGQGTQYF
TGCGCCAGCAGCTCGGAAGGGGGGCAAGGCACGCAGTATTTT
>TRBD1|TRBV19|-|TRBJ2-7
CASSGRDRSYEQYF
TGTGCCAGTAGTGGCCGGGACAGGTCCTACGAGCAGTACTTC
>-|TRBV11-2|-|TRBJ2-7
CASSLVLGVSYEQYF
TGTGCCAGCAGCTTAGTTTTGGGGGTATCCTACGAGCAGTACTTC
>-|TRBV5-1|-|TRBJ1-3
CASSLDGAPGNTIYF
TGCGCCAGCAGCCTCGACGGCGCCCCTGGAAACACCATATATTTT
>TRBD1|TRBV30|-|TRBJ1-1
CAWEPGQGKRGTEAFF
TGTGCCTGGGAACCGGGACAGGGGAAAAGGGGCACTGAAGCTTTCTTT
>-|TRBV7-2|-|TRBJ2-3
CASSSLASRDTQYF
TGTGCCAGCAGCTCGCTAGCGAGTCGAGATACGCAGTATTTT
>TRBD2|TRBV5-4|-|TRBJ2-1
CASSTSGGASFEQFF
TGTGCCAGCAGCACTAGCGGGGGGGCCTCGTTCGAGCAGTTCTTC
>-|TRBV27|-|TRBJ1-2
CASSLGVSTAMGDGYTF
TGTGCCAGCAGTTTGGGGGTATCGACGGCGATGGGCGATGGCTACACCTTC
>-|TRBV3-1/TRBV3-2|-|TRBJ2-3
CASSRDFSDTQYF
TGTGCCAGCAGCCGGGATTTCTCAGATACGCAGTATTTT
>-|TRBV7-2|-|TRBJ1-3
CASSLAGLTSGNTIYF
TGTGCCAGCAGCTTAGCCGGACTGACCTCTGGAAACACCATATATTTT
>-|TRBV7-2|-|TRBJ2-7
CASSPSTRGYEQYF
TGTGCCAGCAGCCCCTCAACCAGGGGCTACGAGCAGTACTTC
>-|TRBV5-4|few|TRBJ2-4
CASSLAPWRGDKNIQYF
TGTGCCAGCAGCTTGGCCCCCTGGAGGGGGGACAAAAACATTCAGTACTTC
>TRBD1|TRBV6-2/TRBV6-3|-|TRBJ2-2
CASSYGQGYTGELFF
TGTGCCAGCAGCTATGGACAGGGGTACACCGGGGAGCTGTTTTTT
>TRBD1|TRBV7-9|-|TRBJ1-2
CASSTPGAGTGGYTF
TGTGCCAGCAGCACACCCGGGGCGGGGACAGGGGGCTACACCTTC
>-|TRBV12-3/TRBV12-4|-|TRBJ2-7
CASSFGYSEQYF
TGTGCCAGCAGTTTCGGATACAGCGAGCAGTACTTC
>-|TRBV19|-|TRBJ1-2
CASSIGGQTRYGYTF
TGTGCCAGTAGTATAGGAGGGCAGACTCGCTATGGCTACACCTTC
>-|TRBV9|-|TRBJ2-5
CASSVGQKETQYF
TGTGCCAGCAGCGTAGGTCAGAAAGAGACCCAGTACTTC
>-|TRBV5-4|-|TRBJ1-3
CASSLGQLGNTIYF
TGTGCCAGCAGCTTGGGGCAGCTTGGAAACACCATATATTTT
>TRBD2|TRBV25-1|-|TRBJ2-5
CASSLAGGHPQETQYF
TGTGCCAGCAGCTTAGCGGGGGGACACCCTCAAGAGACCCAGTACTTC
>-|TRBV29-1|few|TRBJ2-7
CSVDSSGGYEQYF
TGCAGCGTTGATTCGTCAGGGGGGTACGAGCAGTACTTC
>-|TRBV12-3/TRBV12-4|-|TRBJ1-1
CASTLRGTEAFF
TGTGCCAGCACCCTGCGGGGCACTGAAGCTTTCTTT
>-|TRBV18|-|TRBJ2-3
CASSPGTADTQYF
TGTGCCAGCTCACCAGGGACGGCAGATACGCAGTATTTT
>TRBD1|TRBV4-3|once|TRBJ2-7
CASSRGQGVYEQYF
TGCGCCAGCAGCCGAGGACAGGGGGTGTACGAGCAGTACTTC